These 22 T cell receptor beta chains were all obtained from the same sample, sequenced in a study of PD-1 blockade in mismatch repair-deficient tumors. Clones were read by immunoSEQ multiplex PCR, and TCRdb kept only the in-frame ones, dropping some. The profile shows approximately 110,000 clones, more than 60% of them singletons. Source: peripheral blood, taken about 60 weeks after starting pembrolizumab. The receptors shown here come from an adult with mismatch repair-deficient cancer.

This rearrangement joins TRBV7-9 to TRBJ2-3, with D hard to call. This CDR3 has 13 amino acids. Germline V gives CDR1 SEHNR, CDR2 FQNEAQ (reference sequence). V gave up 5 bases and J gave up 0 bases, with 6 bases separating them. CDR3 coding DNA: TGTGCCAGCAGCCCGCCTAGCACAGATACGCAGTATTTT. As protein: CASSPPSTDTQYF. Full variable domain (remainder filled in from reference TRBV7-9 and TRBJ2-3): DTGVSQNPRHKITKRGQNVTFRCDPISEHNRLYWYRQTLGQGPEFLTYFQNEAQLEKSRLLSDRFSAERPKGSFSTLEIQRTEQGDSAMYLCASSPPSTDTQYFGPGTRLTVL.

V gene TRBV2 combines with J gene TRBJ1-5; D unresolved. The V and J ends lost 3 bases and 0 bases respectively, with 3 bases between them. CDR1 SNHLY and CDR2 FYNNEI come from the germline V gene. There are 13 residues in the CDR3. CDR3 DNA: TGTGCCAGCAGTGACTATAGCAATCAGCCCCAGCATTTT. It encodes CASSDYSNQPQHF.

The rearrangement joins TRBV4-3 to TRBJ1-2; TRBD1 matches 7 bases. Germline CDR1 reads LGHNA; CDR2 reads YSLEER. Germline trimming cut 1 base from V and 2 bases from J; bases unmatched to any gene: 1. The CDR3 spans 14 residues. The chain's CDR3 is CASSQGDRNYGYTF. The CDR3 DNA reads TGCGCCAGCAGCCAAGGGGACAGAAACTATGGCTACACCTTC.

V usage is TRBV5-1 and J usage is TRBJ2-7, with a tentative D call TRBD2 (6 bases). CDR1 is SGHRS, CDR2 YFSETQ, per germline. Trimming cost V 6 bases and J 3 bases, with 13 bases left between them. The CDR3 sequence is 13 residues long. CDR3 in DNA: TGCGCCAGCATGTTAAGGGGAGGCTACGAGCAGTACTTC. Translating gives CASMLRGGYEQYF.

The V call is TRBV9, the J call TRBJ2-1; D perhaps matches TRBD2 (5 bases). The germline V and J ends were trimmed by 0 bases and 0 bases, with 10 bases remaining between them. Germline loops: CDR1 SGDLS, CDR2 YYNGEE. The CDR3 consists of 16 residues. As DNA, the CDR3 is TGTGCCAGCAGCGTAGAGATAGCGAGCTCCTACAATGAGCAGTTCTTC. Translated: CASSVEIASSYNEQFF.

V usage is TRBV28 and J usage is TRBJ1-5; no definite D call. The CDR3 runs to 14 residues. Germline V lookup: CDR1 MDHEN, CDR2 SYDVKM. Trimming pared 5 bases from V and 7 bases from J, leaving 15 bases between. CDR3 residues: CASSLSLQRQPQHF. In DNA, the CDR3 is TGTGCCAGCAGTCTCTCTCTCCAGCGGCAGCCCCAGCATTTT. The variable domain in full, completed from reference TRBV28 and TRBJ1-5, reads DVKVTQSSRYLVKRTGEKVFLECVQDMDHENMFWYRQDPGLGLRLIYFSYDVKMKEKGDIPEGYSVSREKKERFSLILESASTNQTSMYLCASSLSLQRQPQHFGDGTRLSIL.

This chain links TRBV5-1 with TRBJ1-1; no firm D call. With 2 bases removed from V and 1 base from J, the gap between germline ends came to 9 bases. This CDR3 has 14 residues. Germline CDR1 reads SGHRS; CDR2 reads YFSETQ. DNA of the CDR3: TGCGCCAGCAGCTTCCTAAGAGAGAACACTGAAGCTTTCTTT. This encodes CASSFLRENTEAFF.

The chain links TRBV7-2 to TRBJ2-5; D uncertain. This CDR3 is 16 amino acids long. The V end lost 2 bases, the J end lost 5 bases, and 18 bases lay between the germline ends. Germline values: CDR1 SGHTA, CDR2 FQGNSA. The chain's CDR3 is CASSLSGGPDVETQYF. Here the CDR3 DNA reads TGTGCCAGCAGCTTATCTGGTGGACCCGATGTGGAGACCCAGTACTTC.

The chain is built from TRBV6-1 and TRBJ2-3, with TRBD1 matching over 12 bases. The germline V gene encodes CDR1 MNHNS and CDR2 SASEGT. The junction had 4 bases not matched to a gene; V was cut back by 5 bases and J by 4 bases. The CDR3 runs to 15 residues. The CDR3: CASSHGTGGPDTQYF. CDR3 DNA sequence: TGTGCCAGCAGTCATGGGACAGGGGGCCCAGATACGCAGTATTTT.

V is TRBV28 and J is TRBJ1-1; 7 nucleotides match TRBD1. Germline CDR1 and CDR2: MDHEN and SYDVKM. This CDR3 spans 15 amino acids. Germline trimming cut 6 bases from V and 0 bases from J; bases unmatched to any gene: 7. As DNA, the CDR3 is TGTGCCAGCAGGTCCCGGGACAGCATGAACACTGAAGCTTTCTTT. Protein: CASRSRDSMNTEAFF.

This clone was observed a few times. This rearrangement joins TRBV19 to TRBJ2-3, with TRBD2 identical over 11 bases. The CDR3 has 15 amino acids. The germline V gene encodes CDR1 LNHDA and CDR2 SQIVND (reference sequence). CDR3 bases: TGTTGGACTAGCGGGCGGAAGTGGGGCACAGATACGCAGTATTTT. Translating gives CWTSGRKWGTDTQYF.

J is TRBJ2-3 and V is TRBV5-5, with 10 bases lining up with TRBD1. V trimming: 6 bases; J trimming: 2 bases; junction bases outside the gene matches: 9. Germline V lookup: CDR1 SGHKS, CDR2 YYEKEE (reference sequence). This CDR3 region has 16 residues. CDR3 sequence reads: CASNLAGQGNTDTQYF. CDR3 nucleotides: TGTGCCAGCAACCTCGCGGGACAGGGGAACACAGATACGCAGTATTTT.

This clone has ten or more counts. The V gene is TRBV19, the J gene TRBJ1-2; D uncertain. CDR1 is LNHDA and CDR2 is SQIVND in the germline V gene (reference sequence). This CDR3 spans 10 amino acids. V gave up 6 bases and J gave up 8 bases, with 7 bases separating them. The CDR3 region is CASRGRGYTF. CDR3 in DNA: TGTGCCAGTAGAGGGAGGGGCTACACCTTC.

The CDR3 here is CASSLAGGPVNEQFF. The DNA of the CDR3 is TGTGCCAGCAGTCTAGCGGGAGGGCCGGTCAATGAGCAGTTCTTC. The rearrangement uses TRBV6-6 and TRBJ2-1, with 12 bases identical to TRBD2. There are 15 residues in the CDR3. CDR1 is MNHNY and CDR2 is SVGAGI in the germline V gene (reference sequence). V lost 5 bases and J lost 6; bases outside the gene matches: 5.

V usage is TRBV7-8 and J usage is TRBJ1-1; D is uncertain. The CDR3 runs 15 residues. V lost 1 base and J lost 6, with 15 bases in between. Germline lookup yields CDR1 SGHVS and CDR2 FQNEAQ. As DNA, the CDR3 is TGTGCCAGCAGCTTAGGTTCGGTCCGGGCCTCTGAAGCTTTCTTT. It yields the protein CASSLGSVRASEAFF. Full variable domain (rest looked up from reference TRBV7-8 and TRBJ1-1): GAGVSQSPRYKVAKRGQDVALRCDPISGHVSLFWYQQALGQGPEFLTYFQNEAQLDKSGLPSDRFFAERPEGSVSTLKIQRTQQEDSAVYLCASSLGSVRASEAFFGQGTRLTVV.

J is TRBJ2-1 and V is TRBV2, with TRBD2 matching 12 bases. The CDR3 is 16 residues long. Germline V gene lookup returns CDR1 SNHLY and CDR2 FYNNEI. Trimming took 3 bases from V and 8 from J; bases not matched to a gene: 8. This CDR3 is CASSDSTSGRRHEQFF. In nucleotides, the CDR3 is TGTGCCAGCAGTGATTCGACTAGCGGGAGAAGGCATGAGCAGTTCTTC.

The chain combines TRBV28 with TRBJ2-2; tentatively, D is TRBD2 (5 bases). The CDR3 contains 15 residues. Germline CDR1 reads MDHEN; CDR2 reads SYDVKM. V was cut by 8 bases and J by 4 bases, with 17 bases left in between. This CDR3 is CASYGLVGGTGELFF. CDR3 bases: TGTGCCAGCTACGGACTTGTCGGCGGCACCGGGGAGCTGTTTTTT.

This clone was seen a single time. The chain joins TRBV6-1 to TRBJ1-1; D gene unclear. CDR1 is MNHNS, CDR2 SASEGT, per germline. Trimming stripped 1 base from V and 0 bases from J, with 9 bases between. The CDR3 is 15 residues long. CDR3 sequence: CASSEEGAMNTEAFF. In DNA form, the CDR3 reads TGTGCCAGCAGTGAAGAAGGCGCGATGAACACTGAAGCTTTCTTT.

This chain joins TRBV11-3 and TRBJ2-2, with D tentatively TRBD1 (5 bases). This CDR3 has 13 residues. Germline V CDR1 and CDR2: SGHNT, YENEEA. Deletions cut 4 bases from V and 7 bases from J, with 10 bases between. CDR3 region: CASSYSRGGELFF. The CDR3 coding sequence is TGTGCCAGCAGCTATTCAAGGGGCGGGGAGCTGTTTTTT.

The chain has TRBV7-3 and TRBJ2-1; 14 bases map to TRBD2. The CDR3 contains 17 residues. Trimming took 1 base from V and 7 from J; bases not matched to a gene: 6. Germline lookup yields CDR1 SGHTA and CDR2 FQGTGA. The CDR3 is CASSLIGTSGSRNEQFF. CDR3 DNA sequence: TGTGCCAGCAGCTTAATTGGGACTAGCGGGAGTAGGAATGAGCAGTTCTTC.

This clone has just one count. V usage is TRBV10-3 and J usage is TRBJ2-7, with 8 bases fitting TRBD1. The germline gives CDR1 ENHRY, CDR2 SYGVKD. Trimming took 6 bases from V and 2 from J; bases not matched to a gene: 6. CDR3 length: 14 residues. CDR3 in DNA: TGTGCCATCAGATCCGACAGGGGCCCCTACGAGCAGTACTTC. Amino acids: CAIRSDRGPYEQYF.

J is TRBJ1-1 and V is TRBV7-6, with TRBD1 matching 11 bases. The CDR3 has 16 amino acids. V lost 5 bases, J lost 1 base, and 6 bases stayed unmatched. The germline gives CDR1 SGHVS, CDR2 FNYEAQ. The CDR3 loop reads CASSPTGQGGNTEAFF. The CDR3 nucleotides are TGTGCCAGCAGCCCGACGGGACAGGGGGGGAACACTGAAGCTTTCTTT. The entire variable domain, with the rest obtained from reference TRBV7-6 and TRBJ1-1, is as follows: GAGVSQSPRYKVTKRGQDVALRCDPISGHVSLYWYRQALGQGPEFLTYFNYEAQQDKSGLPNDRFSAERPEGSISTLTIQRTEQRDSAMYRCASSPTGQGGNTEAFFGQGTRLTVV.